The 22 T cell receptor beta chains below come from one sample, sequenced in a study of regulatory T cells in long-lasting Graves disease (dated by TCRdb to the early 2020s). The library was obtained by multiplex PCR. For sequencing, an Illumina HiSeq 4000 was employed. TCR beta libraries were built with iRepertoire HTBI primers and Arm-PCR amplification of CDR3 regions. Starting from the raw public reads, TCRdb applied fastp trimming at Q25, assembled clones with MiXCR and retained in-frame beta chains. Identical CDR3 protein sequences are pooled into one entry, listed with their most common genes and DNA. The sample table lists almost 450,000 distinct CDR3 sequences, less than 20% of them with a count of one. In total, the top ten clones hold around a tenth of the sample. The sample's time point, from its label and the paper: newly diagnosed GD, antithyroid drugs for less than 3 months. For both TCR sequencing and RNA sequencing, RNA was extracted from PBMCs using TRIzol.

This sample also appeared in a second study, on T cells in Graves' hyperthyroidism and ophthalmopathy.

The sample here was peripheral blood mononuclear cells (PBMCs), taken at new diagnosis, from a patient treated with antithyroid drugs. Source of these receptors: a woman younger than 45 with Graves disease. Donor details come from another sample of the same person, matched by shared clones.

This clonotype occurred many times. The chain employs TRBV2 and TRBJ1-5, with D possibly TRBD1 on 6 matching bases. The CDR3 loop spans 14 amino acids. V gave up 6 bases and J gave up 3 bases, with 12 bases separating them. Germline loops: CDR1 SNHLY, CDR2 FYNNEI. CDR3 amino acids: CASRTGTLNQPQHF. The CDR3 bases are TGTGCCAGCAGGACCGGGACACTCAATCAGCCCCAGCATTTT.

This clonotype has just one count. A much bigger clone sits one base away, suggesting this may be a read error. V is TRBV20-1 and J is TRBJ2-2; D not resolved. Germline values: CDR1 DFQATT, CDR2 SNEGSKA (reference sequence). This CDR3 comprises 13 residues. CDR3 nucleotides: TGCGGTGCTACGGTCGCGAACACCGGGGAGCTGTTTTTT. Translation: CGATVANTGELFF.

This clonotype was counted many times. The rearrangement links TRBV20-1 to TRBJ1-2; D remains unclear. V was shortened by 0 bases and J by 8 bases, with 16 bases between the two germline ends. CDR1 and CDR2 from the germline V gene are DFQATT and SNEGSKA (reference sequence). This CDR3 comprises 14 residues. DNA of the CDR3: TGCAGTGCTAGAGATCAAGGGTTGGTTGGAGGCTACACCTTC. Its protein is CSARDQGLVGGYTF.

This clonotype has ten or more counts. This chain joins TRBV29-1 and TRBJ1-3; tentatively, D is TRBD1 (6 bases). The V gene's germline CDR1 is SQVTM and CDR2 ANQGSEA. The V gene lost 4 bases and the J gene lost 4 bases, with 11 bases spanning the gap. This CDR3 comprises 13 residues. The chain's CDR3 is CSVVAGAGNTIYF. Here the CDR3 DNA reads TGCAGCGTTGTGGCAGGGGCAGGAAACACCATATATTTT.

This clonotype has at least ten counts. This chain connects TRBV11-2 to TRBJ2-1; D is unresolved. Trimming left V 3 bases short and J 4 bases short, with 13 bases between. Germline CDR1 is SGHAT and CDR2 is FQNNGV. The CDR3 length is 15 residues. The CDR3 DNA is TGTGCCAGCAGCTTCCCTCAAAAAGGTTACAATGAGCAGTTCTTC. Its protein is CASSFPQKGYNEQFF.

The J gene is TRBJ2-5, the V gene TRBV6-5; D gene uncertain. The V gene's germline CDR1 is MNHEY and CDR2 SVGAGI. The CDR3 covers 14 residues. V gave up 4 bases and J gave up 2 bases, with 11 bases separating them. The CDR3 DNA follows: TGTGCCAGCAGTTCTTGGTTACAACAAGAGACCCAGTACTTC. Protein product: CASSSWLQQETQYF.

This clonotype was found a few times. The chain has TRBV4-3 and TRBJ2-7; TRBD2 agrees at 14 bases. Germline assignment: CDR1 LGHNA and CDR2 YSLEER. V dropped 1 base and J dropped 4; count of bases not matched to a gene: 0. This CDR3 comprises 15 residues. CDR3 sequence reads: CASSQGTSGRYEQYF. In nucleotides, the CDR3 is TGCGCCAGCAGCCAAGGGACTAGCGGGAGGTACGAGCAGTACTTC.

A word on this clonotype: At one end, the junction sequence differs from germline, possibly due to a read error. The chain is built from TRBV14 and TRBJ2-7; D perhaps matches TRBD1 (5 bases). The CDR3 has 14 residues. Germline CDR1 reads SGHDN; CDR2 reads FVKESK. In nucleotides, the CDR3 is TGTGGCAGCAGCCTATGGGGCTCCTCCTACGAGCAGTACTTC. This gives the protein CGSSLWGSSYEQYF.

This clonotype was found many times. The rearrangement uses TRBV7-9 and TRBJ2-1, with 12 bases aligning to TRBD1. The J call may be wrong; the DNA end is better matched by TRBJ2-5. Germline-derived CDR1 and CDR2 are SEHNR and FQNEAQ (reference sequence). CDR3 length equals 17 residues. The chain's CDR3 is CASSSPGQGARGETQYF. The CDR3 nucleotides are TGTGCCAGCAGCTCACCGGGACAGGGGGCGAGGGGAGAGACCCAGTACTTC.

This clonotype was counted between two and nine times. This chain links TRBV13 with TRBJ2-7, with 8 bases fitting TRBD1. This CDR3 spans 14 amino acids. V was pared by 5 bases and J by 2 bases, with 5 bases of the junction left unmatched. CDR1 and CDR2 (germline): PRHDT, FYEKMQ (reference sequence). DNA of the CDR3: TGTGCCAGCAGCCCCGTGGACAGGGCCTACGAGCAGTACTTC. This translates into CASSPVDRAYEQYF.

Ten or more counts support this clonotype. The chain carries TRBV2 and TRBJ2-7, with D unresolved. The V and J ends lost 6 bases and 2 bases respectively, with 2 bases between them. The CDR3 totals 10 residues. From germline, CDR1 is SNHLY and CDR2 FYNNEI. For the CDR3, the DNA is TGTGCCAGCAGAACCTACGAGCAGTACTTC. This translates into CASRTYEQYF.

This clonotype was counted ten times or more. The V call is TRBV6-1, the J call TRBJ1-5; TRBD1 agrees at 9 bases. Germline assignment: CDR1 MNHNS and CDR2 SASEGT. The length of the CDR3 is 15 residues. The V and J ends lost 7 bases and 4 bases, in that order; junction bases with no gene match: 8. The CDR3 loop reads CASMGTGRKNQPQHF. DNA for the CDR3: TGTGCCAGCATGGGGACAGGGCGGAAGAATCAGCCCCAGCATTTT.

Many counts were recorded for this clonotype. J is TRBJ2-7 and V is TRBV20-1; D remains unclear. V lost 0 bases and J lost 1, with 13 bases in between. The CDR3 contains 15 residues. CDR1 is DFQATT and CDR2 is SNEGSKA in the germline V gene (reference sequence). The CDR3 sequence: CSARDLGLGSYEQYF. The CDR3 DNA follows: TGCAGTGCTAGAGATCTAGGGTTGGGGTCCTACGAGCAGTACTTC.

This clonotype was seen a few times. J is TRBJ2-1 and V is TRBV9, with D perhaps TRBD2 (7 bases). The CDR3 length is 15 residues. V was cut by 3 bases and J by 5 bases, with 15 bases left in between. CDR1 is SGDLS, CDR2 YYNGEE, per germline. The DNA for the CDR3 is TGTGCCAGCAGCGCGGGGGGCGTAGCAAACAATGAGCAGTTCTTC. Translation: CASSAGGVANNEQFF. The variable domain in full, with the rest retrieved from reference TRBV9 and TRBJ2-1, is DSGVTQTPKHLITATGQRVTLRCSPRSGDLSVYWYQQSLDQGLQFLIQYYNGEERAKGNILERFSAQQFPDLHSELNLSSLELGDSALYFCASSAGGVANNEQFFGPGTRLTVL.

This clonotype was seen many times. The chain is built from TRBV6-1 and TRBJ1-2; possible D gene TRBD1, 6 bases. The germline CDR1 and CDR2 sequences are MNHNS and SASEGT. The CDR3 totals 14 residues. Trimming shortened V by 7 bases and J by 8 bases, and 20 bases separated the two germline ends. In DNA form, the CDR3 reads TGTGCCAGCACTCCCCTTGGGGGGCCGTTCGGCTACACCTTC. Translating it yields CASTPLGGPFGYTF.

V and J are TRBV5-1 and TRBJ2-2; a weak D match, TRBD2 (6 bases). The CDR3 spans 13 residues. V was trimmed by 2 bases and J by 5 bases, leaving 7 bases between them. Per the germline V gene, CDR1 is SGHRS and CDR2 is YFSETQ. The CDR3 protein is CASSFSGTGELFF. The CDR3 DNA is TGCGCCAGCAGCTTTAGCGGAACCGGGGAGCTGTTTTTT.

This clonotype came up many times. The CDR3 nucleotides are TGCAGTGTTCTTTTGGGCGGGAACGGAGAGACCCAGTACTTC. The encoded protein is CSVLLGGNGETQYF. J is TRBJ2-5 and V is TRBV20-1, with D possibly matching TRBD2 (6 bases). The V gene's germline CDR1 is DFQATT and CDR2 SNEGSKA (reference sequence). This CDR3 contains 14 residues. The V and J ends lost 7 bases and 4 bases respectively, with 19 bases between them.

The rearrangement uses TRBV7-8 and TRBJ2-7, with D maybe TRBD2 (7 bases). V was pared by 0 bases and J by 13 bases, with 16 bases between. The CDR3 runs to 13 residues. Germline values: CDR1 SGHVS, CDR2 FQNEAQ. CDR3: CASSLAGGAEPYF. The CDR3 nucleotides are TGTGCCAGCAGCTTAGCGGGGGGGGCCGAGCCCTACTTC.

This clonotype was counted once. Since a far larger clone is one base different, this is likely a read error. The chain couples TRBV18 to TRBJ2-7; 8 nucleotides line up with TRBD1. Germline lookup yields CDR1 KGHSH and CDR2 LQKENI. The CDR3 sequence is 13 residues long. The CDR3 spells CAGSPGQGNEQYF. In DNA, the CDR3 is TGTGCCGGCTCACCCGGACAGGGAAACGAGCAGTACTTC. Full variable domain (rest looked up from reference TRBV18 and TRBJ2-7): NAGVMQNPRHLVRRRGQEARLRCSPMKGHSHVYWYRQLPEEGLKFMVYLQKENIIDESGMPKERFSAEFPKEGPSILRIQQVVRGDSAAYFCAGSPGQGNEQYFGPGTRLTVT.

The chain recombines TRBV29-1 with TRBJ1-1, with D uncertain. This CDR3 contains 15 residues. Germline V gene data show CDR1 as SQVTM and CDR2 as ANQGSEA. Trimming cost V 7 bases and J 1 base, with 19 bases left between them. In DNA, the CDR3 is TGCAGCGGTGCCGGGGAGAGTCCAGCGAACACTGAAGCTTTCTTT. It codes for CSGAGESPANTEAFF.

This clonotype turned up a few times. The chain joins TRBV7-8 to TRBJ2-7, with D unclear. There are 16 residues in the CDR3. CDR1 and CDR2 (germline): SGHVS, FQNEAQ. The ends were cut back, 1 base at V and 7 bases at J, with 20 bases in the middle. The CDR3 nucleotides read TGTGCCAGCAGCTTAGAAACACCGTTCCGGAGAGGAGAGCAGTACTTC. Its protein is CASSLETPFRRGEQYF.

This clonotype was observed many times. This chain uses TRBV18 with TRBJ1-1; 7 bases fit TRBD1. With 6 bases clipped from V and 2 bases from J, the junction kept 9 bases outside the gene matches. Germline CDR1 reads KGHSH; CDR2 reads LQKENI. The length of the CDR3 is 15 residues. The CDR3 loop is CASSPRDRVNTEAFF. The CDR3 region has the DNA TGTGCCAGCTCCCCCAGGGACAGAGTAAACACTGAAGCTTTCTTT.